These 28 T cell receptor beta chains share one sample of origin, sequenced in a study of low-dose radiotherapy and immunotherapy resistance in tumors. TRAV and TRBV primers primed cDNA for both TCRalpha and TCRbeta. TCR amplification used roughly 18 PCR cycles, a constant-region primer and a V-primer adapter. TCRdb recomputed calls from the reads with MiXCR, one row per CDR3 protein. The table has approximately 11,000 distinct CDR3 sequences, approximately 60% seen once. The source of these receptors is a human donor with advanced metastatic prostate, ovarian, gallbladder or colorectal cancer (not recorded which). This table probably holds off-target reads from a library built for another chain.

The chain carries TRBV27 and TRBJ2-1, with 10 positions matching TRBD2. The germline V gene encodes CDR1 MNHEY and CDR2 SMNVEV (reference sequence). The CDR3 spans 15 residues. Germline trimming cut 4 bases from V and 4 bases from J; bases unmatched to any gene: 4. CDR3: CASSYLAGVYNEQFF. CDR3 in DNA: TGTGCCAGCAGTTATCTAGCGGGGGTTTACAATGAGCAGTTCTTC.

This clonotype was counted between two and nine times. V and J are TRBV18 and TRBJ2-5, with 7 bases fitting TRBD2. CDR3 length: 12 amino acids. Germline CDR1 reads KGHSH; CDR2 reads LQKENI. The trim removed 6 bases at V and 7 bases at J, leaving 5 bases unmatched. The CDR3 sequence: CASSDPGGTQYF. Written as DNA, the CDR3 is TGTGCCAGCTCGGATCCGGGAGGGACCCAGTACTTC.

The chain couples TRBV5-1 to TRBJ2-1, with 10 positions matching TRBD2. J was trimmed by 4 bases and V by 4 bases; bases with no gene match: 5. CDR1 and CDR2 (germline): SGHRS, YFSETQ. This CDR3 has 15 residues. CDR3 DNA: TGCGCCAGCAGCCTAAGCGGGGGGGGATACAATGAGCAGTTCTTC. It encodes CASSLSGGGYNEQFF.

J is TRBJ1-6 and V is TRBV3-1; 8 bases map to TRBD1. Germline V gene data show CDR1 as LGHDT and CDR2 as YNNKEL (reference sequence). J lost 3 bases, V lost 2 bases, and 3 bases had no gene match. This CDR3 region has 16 residues. Here the CDR3 reads CASSQSGQGYNSPLHF. CDR3 DNA sequence: TGTGCCAGCAGCCAATCCGGACAGGGCTATAATTCACCCCTCCACTTT.

This chain connects TRBV29-1 to TRBJ2-7; possible D gene TRBD2, 5 bases. CDR3 length equals 13 residues. The germline gives CDR1 SQVTM, CDR2 ANQGSEA. V lost 4 bases to trimming and J lost 4 bases, with 14 bases between them. The CDR3 is CSVVRDSRYEQYF. The CDR3 DNA is TGCAGCGTTGTTCGGGATTCGAGGTACGAGCAGTACTTC.

The chain recombines TRBV12-3 or TRBV12-4 with TRBJ1-5; weak D call: TRBD1 (5 bases). The CDR3 totals 15 residues. The ends were cut back, 8 bases at V and 3 bases at J, with 17 bases in the middle. CDR3 region: CASGSGAGNNQPQHF. In DNA form, the CDR3 reads TGTGCCAGCGGGAGCGGAGCAGGGAACAATCAGCCCCAGCATTTT.

This clonotype was counted once. The J gene is TRBJ2-3, the V gene TRBV29-1; D unresolved. CDR3 length equals 14 residues. Germline V CDR1 and CDR2: SQVTM, ANQGSEA. V was pared by 4 bases and J by 2 bases, with 13 bases between. The CDR3: CSVASTGVTDTQYF. As DNA, the CDR3 is TGCAGCGTTGCTAGTACCGGAGTCACAGATACGCAGTATTTT.

The chain combines TRBV18 with TRBJ1-5; maybe TRBD1 (5 bases). The CDR3 sequence is 15 residues long. Germline CDR1 and CDR2: KGHSH and LQKENI. Trimming pared 3 bases from V and 1 base from J, leaving 10 bases between. CDR3 in amino acids: CASSPTEGSNQPQHF. The CDR3 region has the DNA TGTGCCAGCTCACCCACGGAGGGGAGCAATCAGCCCCAGCATTTT. The complete variable domain, with remaining parts taken from reference TRBV18 and TRBJ1-5, reads NAGVMQNPRHLVRRRGQEARLRCSPMKGHSHVYWYRQLPEEGLKFMVYLQKENIIDESGMPKERFSAEFPKEGPSILRIQQVVRGDSAAYFCASSPTEGSNQPQHFGDGTRLSIL.

V usage is TRBV24-1 and J usage is TRBJ2-7; D perhaps matches TRBD2 (5 bases). The germline V and J ends were trimmed by 4 bases and 2 bases, with 14 bases remaining between them. Germline-derived CDR1 and CDR2 are KGHDR and SFDVKD. The CDR3 extends over 15 amino acids. CDR3 protein: CATSDPRRGTYEQYF. In DNA, the CDR3 is TGTGCCACCAGTGACCCAAGGAGAGGGACCTACGAGCAGTACTTC.

The chain couples TRBV12-3 or TRBV12-4 to TRBJ1-4; no firm D call. The V and J ends lost 5 bases and 8 bases respectively, with 18 bases between them. The CDR3 loop spans 15 amino acids. Here the CDR3 reads CASSAATRGDEKLFF. The CDR3 DNA reads as TGTGCCAGCAGTGCCGCAACCCGTGGAGACGAAAAACTGTTTTTT.

This clonotype was observed a handful of times. CDR3 sequence (DNA): TGCAGCGTCATGACAGGGGAAAATAGCAATCAGCCCCAGCATTTT. Translated: CSVMTGENSNQPQHF. The chain combines TRBV29-1 with TRBJ1-5, with 8 bases fitting TRBD1. The CDR3 is 15 residues long. Germline loops: CDR1 SQVTM, CDR2 ANQGSEA. Trimming took 6 bases from V and 0 from J; bases not matched to a gene: 7.

CDR3 sequence: CASGRVGGFGSNTEAFF. The CDR3 DNA sequence: TGTGCCAGCGGACGGGTAGGGGGCTTTGGATCGAACACTGAAGCTTTCTTT. The genes are TRBV6-2 or TRBV6-3 and TRBJ1-1; 7 nucleotides align to TRBD1. Unmatched junction bases numbered 16, after V lost 8 bases and J lost 1 base. Germline-derived CDR1 and CDR2 are MNHEY and SVGEGT. This CDR3 is 17 amino acids long.

V and J are TRBV19 and TRBJ1-3; TRBD1 is a possible D gene (6 bases). This CDR3 is 16 amino acids long. Between the trimmed V and J ends, which lost 7 bases and 1 base, there was a span of 17 bases. The V gene's germline CDR1 is LNHDA and CDR2 SQIVND (reference sequence). The CDR3: CASTGGQTPSGNTIYF. CDR3 nucleotide sequence: TGTGCCAGTACCGGGGGGCAGACCCCTTCTGGAAACACCATATATTTT.

This chain connects TRBV4-1 to TRBJ2-2, with D possibly matching TRBD2 (6 bases). The germline V and J ends were trimmed by 0 bases and 6 bases, with 14 bases remaining between them. Germline V gene data show CDR1 as MGHRA and CDR2 as YSYEKL. The CDR3 is 16 amino acids. The CDR3 nucleotides read TGCGCCAGCAGCCAAGATCCGCGGGGAAGGGCCGGGGAGCTGTTTTTT. Translated: CASSQDPRGRAGELFF.

The chain's CDR3 is CASSFVAARRVDTQYF. The CDR3 nucleotides read TGTGCCAGCAGTTTCGTAGCGGCTCGGAGGGTGGATACGCAGTATTTT. The chain carries TRBV6-2 or TRBV6-3 and TRBJ2-3; D might be TRBD2 (6 bases). This CDR3 is 16 amino acids long. Germline-derived CDR1 and CDR2 are MNHEY and SVGEGT. Trimming stripped 4 bases from V and 6 bases from J, with 20 bases between.

The gene calls are TRBV29-1 and TRBJ1-1; TRBD1 is a possible D gene (5 bases). The CDR3 runs to 15 residues. Germline assignment: CDR1 SQVTM and CDR2 ANQGSEA. V was shortened by 1 base and J by 1 base, with 13 bases between the two germline ends. Written as DNA, the CDR3 is TGCAGCGTTGAAGGCCTCCAGGGTTGGAACACTGAAGCTTTCTTT. This sequence encodes CSVEGLQGWNTEAFF.

The table lists this clonotype with a few counts. The rearrangement links TRBV4-1 to TRBJ2-7; 7 bases fit TRBD2. Germline assignment: CDR1 MGHRA and CDR2 YSYEKL. J gave up 5 bases and V 4 bases, and 5 bases lay outside the gene matches. There are 13 residues in the CDR3. As DNA, the CDR3 is TGCGCCAGCAGCCCCTCGGGGGGAGACGAGCAGTACTTC. This codes for CASSPSGGDEQYF.

V usage is TRBV28 and J usage is TRBJ2-3; TRBD2 is a possible D gene (6 bases). V lost 7 bases to trimming and J lost 2 bases, with 13 bases between them. The CDR3 contains 14 residues. CDR1 and CDR2 from the germline V gene are MDHEN and SYDVKM. DNA for the CDR3: TGTGCCAGCACCATGGGGGGATCCACAGATACGCAGTATTTT. This gives the protein CASTMGGSTDTQYF.

The chain joins TRBV6-6 to TRBJ1-1; 9 bases are a match to TRBD1. In germline, CDR1 is MNHNY, CDR2 SVGAGI (reference sequence). CDR3 length: 16 amino acids. V shed 2 bases and J 1 base; nucleotides not matched to a gene: 5. CDR3 in DNA: TGTGCCAGCAGTTACGCAACAGGGGGCCCGAACACTGAAGCTTTCTTT. It specifies CASSYATGGPNTEAFF.

V is TRBV19 and J is TRBJ2-7; D gene uncertain. From germline, CDR1 is LNHDA and CDR2 SQIVND (reference sequence). This CDR3 spans 13 amino acids. Trimming shortened V by 4 bases and J by 1 base, and 8 bases separated the two germline ends. The CDR3 region is CASSRLYSYEQYF. The CDR3 DNA follows: TGTGCCAGTAGTAGGCTCTATTCCTACGAGCAGTACTTC.

The sample holds one count of this clonotype. The CDR3 DNA reads TGTGCCAGCTCATCTACAATGGGACAGGGAACCGGGGAGCTGTTTTTT. As protein: CASSSTMGQGTGELFF. The rearrangement links TRBV18 to TRBJ2-2; 9 positions match TRBD1. V shed 5 bases, J shed 5 bases, and the junction held 9 bases outside the gene matches. Germline CDR1 KGHSH, CDR2 LQKENI. This CDR3 spans 16 amino acids. Full variable domain (missing parts from reference TRBV18 and TRBJ2-2): NAGVMQNPRHLVRRRGQEARLRCSPMKGHSHVYWYRQLPEEGLKFMVYLQKENIIDESGMPKERFSAEFPKEGPSILRIQQVVRGDSAAYFCASSSTMGQGTGELFFGEGSRLTVL.

The CDR3 coding sequence is TGCGCCAGCAGCGAATACGGACTATCCTCGACGGCCGGGGAGCTGTTTTTT. This codes for CASSEYGLSSTAGELFF. The V gene is TRBV4-3, the J gene TRBJ2-2; D is perhaps TRBD2 (6 bases). Per germline, CDR1 LGHNA and CDR2 YSLEER. The CDR3 is made up of 17 amino acids. The V and J ends lost 5 bases and 6 bases respectively, with 22 bases between them.

This sequence joins TRBV7-6 and TRBJ1-6, with 7 bases lining up with TRBD1. This CDR3 region has 14 residues. Germline V CDR1 and CDR2: SGHVS, FNYEAQ. Trimming at V came to 4 bases and at J to 4 bases, leaving 1 base not matched to a gene. This CDR3 is CASSSTGYNSPLHF. CDR3 nucleotides: TGTGCCAGCAGCTCGACAGGGTATAATTCACCCCTCCACTTT.

The J gene is TRBJ2-7, the V gene TRBV5-5, with TRBD2 matching over 13 bases. After removal of 6 bases from V and 6 bases from J, the junction contained 18 bases not matched to a gene. The CDR3 runs to 18 residues. Germline CDR1 is SGHKS and CDR2 is YYEKEE (reference sequence). This CDR3 reads CASTLAGLAGVAGSEQYF. CDR3 DNA: TGTGCCAGCACCTTAGCCGGACTAGCGGGGGTTGCCGGGTCCGAGCAGTACTTC.

This chain uses TRBV10-3 with TRBJ2-1, with D hard to call. CDR1 is ENHRY, CDR2 SYGVKD, per germline. Trimming shortened V by 4 bases and J by 7 bases, and 5 bases separated the two germline ends. The CDR3 has 11 amino acids. This CDR3 reads CAISAQNEQFF. In nucleotides, the CDR3 is TGTGCCATCAGTGCCCAGAATGAGCAGTTCTTC.

The V gene is TRBV12-3 or TRBV12-4, the J gene TRBJ2-7; D may be TRBD1 (6 bases). The ends were cut back, 6 bases at V and 5 bases at J, with 11 bases in the middle. The CDR3 runs 12 residues. CDR3 sequence (DNA): TGTGCCAGCAGCCCGCCAGGGGACGAGCAGTACTTC. Residues: CASSPPGDEQYF.

The chain is built from TRBV7-2 and TRBJ1-2, with a weak D call TRBD1 (5 bases). Germline lookup yields CDR1 SGHTA and CDR2 FQGNSA. The CDR3 runs to 15 residues. The V and J ends lost 3 bases and 2 bases respectively, with 13 bases between them. The CDR3 bases are TGTGCCAGCAGCTTTTCCCGGGACCGAAACTATGGCTACACCTTC. This encodes CASSFSRDRNYGYTF.

The chain joins TRBV6-1 to TRBJ2-1; 8 bases line up with TRBD2. There are 15 residues in the CDR3. The V gene end was trimmed by 4 bases and the J gene end by 9 bases; junction bases not matched to a gene: 11. Per the germline V gene, CDR1 is MNHNS and CDR2 is SASEGT. The CDR3 sequence is CASSGTGTSGIEQFF. CDR3 coding DNA: TGTGCCAGCAGTGGAACCGGGACTAGTGGGATTGAGCAGTTCTTC.